Below, 14 T cell receptor beta chains from the same sample are listed, as sequenced in a study of cytomegalovirus exposure and HLA in healthy donors. Both 60 Vbeta primers and 13 Jbeta primers went into the PCR. Generated by immunoSEQ multiplex PCR, the TCRdb table keeps only in-frame clones and is missing some. Of 150,000 to 200,000 clones listed, 70% to 80% are singletons. Sequencing was done on a sample of PBMCs. These TCRs come from a man between 18 and 35 years old in good health and CMV-seronegative.

The chain carries TRBV6-6 and TRBJ2-7, with 7 positions matching TRBD1. The ends lost 7 bases at V and 0 bases at J; junction bases unmatched: 12. The CDR3 has 16 amino acids. CDR1 and CDR2 from the germline V gene are MNHNY and SVGAGI (reference sequence). The CDR3 DNA sequence: TGTGCCAGCACCCTCCGTAGGACAGGAAGCTCCTACGAGCAGTACTTC. This translates into CASTLRRTGSSYEQYF.

The rearrangement uses TRBV30 and TRBJ2-1, with D hard to call. The CDR3 covers 17 residues. V shed 5 bases and J shed 3 bases, with 23 bases lying between them. Germline-derived CDR1 and CDR2 are GTSNPN and SVGIG (reference sequence). DNA for the CDR3: TGTGCCTGGGAGAGACCCGAGGCGCGCTCTAGCTACAATGAGCAGTTCTTC. It specifies CAWERPEARSSYNEQFF.

The V gene is TRBV27, the J gene TRBJ2-3, with 8 bases identical to TRBD1. Losses at the gene ends were 6 bases for V and 4 bases for J; bases not matched to a gene: 9. The CDR3 contains 15 residues. CDR1 and CDR2 from the germline V gene are MNHEY and SMNVEV (reference sequence). As DNA, the CDR3 is TGTGCCAGCAGCAAGGACAGGGATCTTCCAGATACGCAGTATTTT. It codes for CASSKDRDLPDTQYF.

The chain joins TRBV18 to TRBJ1-2; 7 bases match TRBD1. CDR1 and CDR2 from the germline V gene are KGHSH and LQKENI. The CDR3 is 15 amino acids. The V gene end was trimmed by 3 bases and the J gene end by 5 bases; junction bases not matched to a gene: 9. CDR3 protein: CASSPKTGLGYGYTF. CDR3 nucleotide sequence: TGTGCCAGCTCACCTAAGACAGGGCTCGGGTATGGCTACACCTTC. Drawing the rest from reference TRBV18 and TRBJ1-2, the complete variable domain is NAGVMQNPRHLVRRRGQEARLRCSPMKGHSHVYWYRQLPEEGLKFMVYLQKENIIDESGMPKERFSAEFPKEGPSILRIQQVVRGDSAAYFCASSPKTGLGYGYTFGSGTRLTVV.

V is TRBV5-1 and J is TRBJ1-1; 7 bases map to TRBD1. The CDR3 has 15 amino acids. Germline V lookup: CDR1 SGHRS, CDR2 YFSETQ. V lost 4 bases to trimming and J lost 2 bases; unmatched junction nucleotides: 8. The CDR3 DNA sequence: TGCGCCAGCAGCGTTACGACAGGGCCCAACACTGAAGCTTTCTTT. Protein sequence: CASSVTTGPNTEAFF. The whole variable domain, filled in from reference TRBV5-1 and TRBJ1-1, reads KAGVTQTPRYLIKTRGQQVTLSCSPISGHRSVSWYQQTPGQGLQFLFEYFSETQRNKGNFPGRFSGRQFSNSRSEMNVSTLELGDSALYLCASSVTTGPNTEAFFGQGTRLTVV.

The chain joins TRBV7-3 to TRBJ2-2, with 11 bases fitting TRBD2. Trimming cost V 0 bases and J 2 bases; bases outside gene matches: 5. The CDR3 loop spans 18 amino acids. CDR1 is SGHTA, CDR2 FQGTGA, per germline. CDR3 sequence (DNA): TGTGCCAGCAGCTTAACGTTGGGACTAGCGGATAACACCGGGGAGCTGTTTTTT. Translation gives CASSLTLGLADNTGELFF.

The V gene is TRBV18, the J gene TRBJ2-3; possibly TRBD1 for D (5 bases). Trimming pared 0 bases from V and 8 bases from J, leaving 15 bases between. The CDR3 is 15 residues long. CDR1 and CDR2 from the germline V gene are KGHSH and LQKENI. CDR3 amino acids: CASSPPDARQGTQYF. The CDR3 coding sequence is TGTGCCAGCTCACCACCCGATGCACGCCAGGGTACGCAGTATTTT.

V gene TRBV11-3 combines with J gene TRBJ1-2; 9 bases match TRBD1. V shed 5 bases and J 8 bases; nucleotides not matched to a gene: 3. The CDR3 has 12 amino acids. Germline lookup yields CDR1 SGHNT and CDR2 YENEEA. The CDR3 is CASSAGQGGYTF. DNA of the CDR3: TGTGCCAGCAGCGCTGGACAGGGGGGCTACACCTTC. Complete variable domain (other parts from reference TRBV11-3 and TRBJ1-2): EAGVVQSPRYKIIEKKQPVAFWCNPISGHNTLYWYLQNLGQGPELLIRYENEEAVDDSQLPKDRFSAERLKGVDSTLKIQPAELGDSAVYLCASSAGQGGYTFGSGTRLTVV.

This clone was observed a few times. At one end the junction does not follow the germline gene, possibly because of a read error. J is TRBJ1-2 and V is TRBV7-2; D remains unclear. This CDR3 is 15 amino acids long. Germline V CDR1 and CDR2: SGHTA, FQGNSA. For the CDR3, the DNA is TGTGCCAGCAGCATAGCGGGCAGGCCTAACTATGGCTACACCTTC. Its protein is CASSIAGRPNYGYTF.

This chain joins TRBV7-2 and TRBJ1-2, with D tentatively TRBD1 (5 bases). Germline CDR1 SGHTA, CDR2 FQGNSA. CDR3 length equals 15 residues. V lost 5 bases and J lost 9, with 22 bases in between. This CDR3 is CASSPQPGGSSSYTF. The CDR3 region has the DNA TGTGCCAGCAGCCCTCAGCCGGGGGGTAGTTCAAGCTACACCTTC.

The chain recombines TRBV30 with TRBJ1-2; D might be TRBD1 (6 bases). Germline V CDR1 and CDR2: GTSNPN, SVGIG (reference sequence). Between the trimmed V and J ends, which lost 0 bases and 8 bases, there was a span of 22 bases. This CDR3 spans 16 amino acids. For the CDR3, the DNA is TGTGCCTGGAGTGTAAGAGGTACAGGGAGATACTGGGGCTACACCTTC. It codes for CAWSVRGTGRYWGYTF.

The genes are TRBV18 and TRBJ1-2; 7 bases are shared with TRBD1. This CDR3 has 14 amino acids. J lost 6 bases, V lost 6 bases, and 10 bases had no gene match. CDR1 KGHSH and CDR2 LQKENI come from the germline V gene. The CDR3 protein is CASSSSQGVDGYTF. CDR3 DNA sequence: TGTGCCAGCTCTTCCAGTCAGGGGGTTGATGGCTACACCTTC.

The chain employs TRBV7-9 and TRBJ1-2; D is unresolved. With 2 bases removed from V and 6 bases from J, the gap between germline ends came to 4 bases. CDR1 and CDR2 from the germline V gene are SEHNR and FQNEAQ (reference sequence). The CDR3 is 11 amino acids. The CDR3 sequence: CASSLPDGYTF. The CDR3 coding sequence is TGTGCCAGCAGCTTACCGGATGGCTACACCTTC.

This rearrangement joins TRBV4-2 to TRBJ2-2; 9 bases line up with TRBD2. V lost 1 base, J lost 3 bases, and 9 bases stayed unmatched. Germline V gene data show CDR1 as LGHNA and CDR2 as YNFKEQ. The CDR3 length is 18 residues. The DNA for the CDR3 is TGTGCCAGCAGCCAAGTCCCCGCGGGGGGGCCTGACACCGGGGAGCTGTTTTTT. Its translation: CASSQVPAGGPDTGELFF.